The next 4 T cell receptor beta chains were all read from a single sample in a study of response to subunit inactivated influenza vaccine. MiXCR, run by TCRdb on the RT-PCR reads, gives a single entry per CDR3 protein. Of around 200,000 distinct CDR3 sequences in the sample, around 9% are singletons; the top ten hold roughly a tenth. The sample consisted of non-naive T cells sorted from PBMCs, taken on the day of vaccination. The receptors stem from a middle-aged man who received an inactivated influenza vaccine.

The CDR3: CASSPGGIQPQHF. The CDR3, as DNA: TGTGCCAGCTCACCAGGGGGGATTCAGCCCCAGCATTTT. This chain joins TRBV18 and TRBJ1-5, with a weak D call TRBD1 (5 bases). V dropped 2 bases and J dropped 6 bases, with 8 bases sitting between them. Germline CDR1 is KGHSH and CDR2 is LQKENI. This CDR3 is 13 amino acids long. Full variable domain (missing parts from reference TRBV18 and TRBJ1-5): NAGVMQNPRHLVRRRGQEARLRCSPMKGHSHVYWYRQLPEEGLKFMVYLQKENIIDESGMPKERFSAEFPKEGPSILRIQQVVRGDSAAYFCASSPGGIQPQHFGDGTRLSIL.

V gene TRBV11-2 combines with J gene TRBJ2-7; TRBD1 matches at 10 bases. In germline, CDR1 is SGHAT, CDR2 FQNNGV. The CDR3 spans 17 residues. V gave up 3 bases and J gave up 4 bases; unmatched junction bases: 12. CDR3 sequence reads: CASSLVPSGTGAYEQYF. The CDR3 nucleotides read TGTGCCAGCAGCTTGGTCCCTTCGGGGACAGGGGCGTACGAGCAGTACTTC.

This clonotype has at least ten counts. The chain uses TRBV4-3 and TRBJ2-1; 8 bases are a match to TRBD2. Trimming removed 1 base from V and 1 base from J; junction bases left unmatched: 6. The germline V gene encodes CDR1 LGHNA and CDR2 YSLEER. There are 17 residues in the CDR3. CDR3 nucleotides: TGCGCCAGCAGCCAAGGCATAGCGGGGACATCCTACAATGAGCAGTTCTTC. This gives the protein CASSQGIAGTSYNEQFF.

Many counts were recorded for this clonotype. DNA for the CDR3: TGCAGCGCTTATCAGGGTGGGCGGCTAGATACGCAGTATTTT. Translating gives CSAYQGGRLDTQYF. The V gene is TRBV29-1, the J gene TRBJ2-3; a weak D match, TRBD1 (5 bases). The ends were cut back, 7 bases at V and 5 bases at J, with 19 bases in the middle. The germline V gene encodes CDR1 SQVTM and CDR2 ANQGSEA. This CDR3 region has 14 residues.